The T cell receptor (beta chain) under discussion was sequenced for a study of blood T cell repertoires in COVID-19. In the study overall: From the United States, Italy and Spain came samples of acute and convalescent COVID-19. Sources were T cells, B-cell-depleted T cells, or PBMCs; the material itself was cDNA or gDNA.

Under the authors' procedure: For nucleated cells, counts were estimated from reference gene primer amplification. Clones were read by immunoSEQ multiplex PCR, and TCRdb kept only the in-frame ones, dropping some. V, J and clone size are taken as reported in that table, and D and trimming were inferred from the DNA itself. The repertoire holds approximately 16,000 clones, with about 87% as singletons. This CDR3 has 18 residues. V trimming: 6 bases; J trimming: 7 bases; junction bases outside the gene matches: 16. The germline CDR1 and CDR2 sequences are MNHEY and SVGEGT. Sequenced input: peripheral blood. This TCR came from a human donor in a cohort sampled during active COVID-19. The V gene is TRBV6-2 or TRBV6-3, the J gene TRBJ1-6; 9 bases align to TRBD1. The CDR3: CASSNFFWGTGTNSPLHF. The DNA for the CDR3 is TGTGCCAGCAGCAACTTCTTTTGGGGGACAGGGACGAATTCACCCCTCCACTTT.